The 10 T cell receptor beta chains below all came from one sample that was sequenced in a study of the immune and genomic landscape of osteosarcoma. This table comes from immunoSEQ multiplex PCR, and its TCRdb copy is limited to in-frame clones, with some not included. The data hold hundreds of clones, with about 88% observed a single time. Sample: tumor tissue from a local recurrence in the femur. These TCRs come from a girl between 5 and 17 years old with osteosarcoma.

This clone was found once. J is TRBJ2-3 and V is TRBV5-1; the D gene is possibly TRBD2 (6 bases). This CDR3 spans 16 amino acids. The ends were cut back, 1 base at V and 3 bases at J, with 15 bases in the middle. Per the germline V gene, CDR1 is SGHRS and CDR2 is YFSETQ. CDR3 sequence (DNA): TGCGCCAGCAGCTTGTTAGGCGGGATGACGACAGATACGCAGTATTTT. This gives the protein CASSLLGGMTTDTQYF.

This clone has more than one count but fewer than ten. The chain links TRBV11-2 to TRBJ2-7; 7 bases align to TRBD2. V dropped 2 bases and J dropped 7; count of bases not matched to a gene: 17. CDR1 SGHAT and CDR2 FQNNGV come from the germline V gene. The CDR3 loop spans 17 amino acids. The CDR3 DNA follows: TGTGCCAGCAGCTTATCCACTGGGGCGGGAGTAATGGGGGAGCAGTACTTC. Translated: CASSLSTGAGVMGEQYF.

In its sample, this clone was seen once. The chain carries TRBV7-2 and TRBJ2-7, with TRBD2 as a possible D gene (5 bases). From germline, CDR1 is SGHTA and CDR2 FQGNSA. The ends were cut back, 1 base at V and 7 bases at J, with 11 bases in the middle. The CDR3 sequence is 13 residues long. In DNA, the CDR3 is TGTGCCAGCAGCTTAGGGTCGGGGATTGAGCAGTACTTC. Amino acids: CASSLGSGIEQYF.

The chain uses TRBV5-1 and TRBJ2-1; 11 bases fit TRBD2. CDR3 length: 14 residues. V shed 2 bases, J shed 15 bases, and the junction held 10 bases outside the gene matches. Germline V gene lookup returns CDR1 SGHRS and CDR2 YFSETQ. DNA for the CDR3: TGCGCCAGCAGCTTATGGCTTAGCGGGAGGGCCTTGTTCTTC. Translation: CASSLWLSGRALFF.

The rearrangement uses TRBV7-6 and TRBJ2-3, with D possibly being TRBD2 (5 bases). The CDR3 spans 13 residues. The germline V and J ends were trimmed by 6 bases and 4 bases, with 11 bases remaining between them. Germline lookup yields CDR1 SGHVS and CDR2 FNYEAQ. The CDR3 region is CASSQGLSDTQYF. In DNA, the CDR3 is TGTGCCAGCAGTCAAGGACTTTCAGATACGCAGTATTTT.

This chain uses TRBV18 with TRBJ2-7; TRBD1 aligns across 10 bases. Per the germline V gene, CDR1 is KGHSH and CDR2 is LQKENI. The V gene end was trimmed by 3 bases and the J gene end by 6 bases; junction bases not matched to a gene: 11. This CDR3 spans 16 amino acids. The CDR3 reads CASSPGTGEFGVEQYF. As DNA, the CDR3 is TGTGCCAGCTCACCCGGGACAGGGGAATTCGGTGTCGAGCAGTACTTC. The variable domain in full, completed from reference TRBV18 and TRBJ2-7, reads NAGVMQNPRHLVRRRGQEARLRCSPMKGHSHVYWYRQLPEEGLKFMVYLQKENIIDESGMPKERFSAEFPKEGPSILRIQQVVRGDSAAYFCASSPGTGEFGVEQYFGPGTRLTVT.

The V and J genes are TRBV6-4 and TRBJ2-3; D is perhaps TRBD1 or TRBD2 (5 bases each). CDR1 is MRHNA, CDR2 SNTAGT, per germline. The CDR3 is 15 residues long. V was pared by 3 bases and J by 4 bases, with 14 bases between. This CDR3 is CASSEGESGADTQYF. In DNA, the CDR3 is TGTGCCAGCAGTGAGGGGGAGAGTGGGGCAGATACGCAGTATTTT.

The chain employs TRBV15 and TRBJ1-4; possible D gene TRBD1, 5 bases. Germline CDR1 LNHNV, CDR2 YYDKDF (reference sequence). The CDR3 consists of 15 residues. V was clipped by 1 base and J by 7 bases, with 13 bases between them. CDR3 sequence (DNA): TGTGCCACCAGCAGAGTTGGGGGGACGGGTGAAAAACTGTTTTTT. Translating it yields CATSRVGGTGEKLFF.

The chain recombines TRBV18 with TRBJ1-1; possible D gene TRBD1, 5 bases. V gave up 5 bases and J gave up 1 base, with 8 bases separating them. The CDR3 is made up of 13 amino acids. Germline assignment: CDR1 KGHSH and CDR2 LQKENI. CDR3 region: CASSEGTNTEAFF. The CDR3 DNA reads TGTGCCAGCTCAGAAGGGACGAACACTGAAGCTTTCTTT.

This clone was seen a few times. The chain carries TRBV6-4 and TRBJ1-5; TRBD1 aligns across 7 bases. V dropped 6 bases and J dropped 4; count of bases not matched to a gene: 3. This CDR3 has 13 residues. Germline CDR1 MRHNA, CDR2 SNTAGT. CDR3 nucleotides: TGTGCCAGCAGCCCGGACAGGAATCAGCCCCAGCATTTT. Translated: CASSPDRNQPQHF.